This T cell receptor beta chain was recorded in a study of identical twins (dated by TCRdb to 2016 to 2018). Background on the whole study: To test whether fetal clonotypes persist, the study used deep sequencing on TCR alpha and beta repertoires from monozygotic twins, unrelated adults of various ages, and cord blood. To rule out contamination, replicate twin experiments were performed at different times with different library preparation protocols. General conclusions and limits of the study: Recombination models systematically underestimated out-of-frame TCR alpha sharing in monozygotic twins but agreed with sharing between unrelated individuals. Invariant T cells such as MAIT and iNKT could partly confound zero-insertion analyses, although diverse VJ usage argued against such confounding for most clonotypes. Because the same donors could not be followed over many years, the conclusions depended on cross-sectional statistical analysis. Fewer insertions were carried by abundant cord blood beta clonotypes, a similar but weaker trend appeared in young adult naive repertoires, and no such trend appeared in memory repertoires. Compared with coincidental sharing between unrelated individuals, out-of-frame TCR alpha sequences shared between twins had an excess of sequences with low generation probability. Excess twin sharing in beta out-of-frame sequences was weaker because fewer shared sequences lowered the signal-to-noise ratio.

Sequences SGHTA (CDR1) and FQGNSA (CDR2) are obtained from the germline V gene. From its cysteine to its phenylalanine, the CDR3 spans 14 amino acids. Left in the record is the CDR3 DNA by itself, 42 bases read in frame from the first base. The V end loses 0 bases and the J end loses 9 bases, and a stretch of 12 bases separates them. Note on this clonotype: This receptor's antigen is unknown. No base quality values were provided; no much bigger clone lies one nucleotide off.

Library preparation employed 5' RACE. The sequencing machine was an Illumina HiSeq 2000. Template switching introduced a universal primer binding site; the final cDNA contained a unique molecular identifier, enabling accurate counting of TCR cDNA molecules. Specific primers in the conserved constant-segment region were used to synthesize first-strand cDNA for the TCR alpha and beta chains. To control for contamination, every cDNA library carried two barcodes: a SMART-Mk sample barcode plus Illumina barcodes. Two successive PCR steps introduced TruSeq adapter sequences along with Illumina sample barcodes. Sequencing of the TCR alpha and beta cDNA libraries was done on the Illumina HiSeq platform using custom primers. The authors processed their data as follows. MiGEC processed the raw reads to extract unique molecular identifiers, while MiXCR was used to determine the CDR3 positions. For each individual, recombination models were inferred using an EM algorithm with the repgenHMM and IGoR tools. The tcR package in R was used for shared clonotype analysis, with sharing normalized by the product of cloneset sizes. Out-of-frame nonproductive sequences were analyzed to study raw recombination free of thymic and clonal selection effects. The public reads were reanalyzed by TCRdb: fastp trimming at Q25, MiXCR alignment, in-frame beta chains only. Rows with one shared CDR3 protein collapse into an entry with the most common genes and DNA. For this entry, the V and J calls and clone size follow TCRdb and not the study's own pipeline. This sample has 600,000 to 800,000 distinct CDR3 sequences in its table, and about 20% of those were observed once. 4% to 5.5% of the sample is in the top ten clones.

Every donor was a healthy Caucasian. Three pairs of female monozygotic twins, all aged roughly 18 to 29 years, were included in the twin cohort. RNA for TCR libraries was isolated from peripheral blood mononuclear cells. The same data also contributed to another study, on T cells expressing NK-cell markers. Taken from the second paper: In sorted CD3+CD56+NKG2C+, CD3+CD56+NKG2C- and CD3+CD56-NKG2C+ T-cell subsets from several donors, TCR beta-chain repertoires were profiled. Among the eight sequenced donors, only one was HCMV-seronegative, while the other seven were HCMV-seropositive. In several experiments an anti-gammadeltaTCR antibody was added to restrict sorting to alphabetaTCR-expressing T cells. In six donors, the dominant CD3+CD56+NKG2C+ clonotypes ranked among the top 10 CD8+ clonotypes, making up about 1.0-7.5% of CD8+ T cells. Those dominant clonotypes were again the most abundant among CD3+CD56-NKG2C+ cells in a handful of donors, at about 25-65%. Whether the expanded NKG2C-expressing T cell clones were specific for HCMV antigens was left unclear. The eight sequenced donors were randomly selected healthy volunteers, three men and five women. A commercial ELISA kit detecting HCMV-specific IgG in serum was used to determine HCMV serostatus. For roughly 6 donors, bulk peripheral blood T-cell repertoires were also sequenced from unsorted PBMC. MIGEC was used to demultiplex reads and group reads by UMI, and MiTCR was used to assemble and quantify clonotypes. To remove erroneous sequences, TCR cDNA sequences were retained only when supported by two or more reads. The tcR package was used for downstream repertoire analysis, and clonotypes were matched between fractions using CDR3 nucleotide sequence together with V segment. VDJmatch was used to annotate antigen specificity against VDJdb, with one amino acid substitution in CDR3 permitted.

The specimen was PBMCs. The chain is assembled from TRBV7-2 and TRBJ1-5, with the D gene call left open. The sequence derives from a woman aged 18-30 years in good health. The DNA sequence follows: TGTGCCAGCAGCTTAGCATCCACCACGAGGCCCCAGCATTTT. This translates into CASSLASTTRPQHF.